These T cell receptor beta chains were read from a single sample in a study of lymphopenia after photon versus proton radiotherapy. Measured with immunoSEQ multiplex PCR; TCRdb has only the in-frame clones, and not every one. Of approximately 35,000 clones listed, almost 90% were seen once; the top ten hold 6.8%. This sample comprised peripheral blood, obtained from a patient treated with photon-based radiotherapy. The origin of the receptors is a woman in her forties or fifties with pancreatic cancer. Both conserved end residues are part of each CDR3. A D gene is named only where the DNA matches it firmly. The size of a clone is reported for some rows only, either as once, few or many, or as a class for expanded clones.

V gene,clone size,J gene,D gene,CDR3 DNA,CDR3 protein
TRBV5-1,-,TRBJ2-1,TRBD2,TGCGCCAGCAGCTTGGGAGCGGGAGGGATGAATGAGCAGTTCTTC,CASSLGAGGMNEQFF
TRBV6-4,-,TRBJ2-5,TRBD2,TGTGCCAGCAGTGGGGGACTAGCGGGAGGGCCTTGGGAGACCCAGTACTTC,CASSGGLAGGPWETQYF
TRBV7-6,-,TRBJ2-2,TRBD2,TGTGCCAGCAGCTTACCAGCGGGAGGTAAAACCGGGGAGCTGTTTTTT,CASSLPAGGKTGELFF
TRBV7-2,-,TRBJ2-7,TRBD2,TGTGCCAGCAGCCCCTCCCGGACTAGCGGGGGACTCTCCTACGAGCAGTACTTC,CASSPSRTSGGLSYEQYF
TRBV9,-,TRBJ2-1,-,TGTGCCAGCAGCGGGGACGCGGGATGGGGTGAGCAGTTCTTC,CASSGDAGWGEQFF
TRBV27,-,TRBJ2-3,-,TGTGCCAGCAGCAGTCGGGCGGGACAAAACACAGATACGCAGTATTTT,CASSSRAGQNTDTQYF
TRBV7-6,-,TRBJ1-6,-,TGTGCCAGCAGCTTAGCGGGGACATCTGATTCACCCCTCCACTTT,CASSLAGTSDSPLHF
TRBV29-1,-,TRBJ2-5,-,TGCAGCGCTGGACTGTTAGAGACCCAGTACTTC,CSAGLLETQYF
TRBV18,-,TRBJ1-2,TRBD1,TGTGCCAGCTCCCCGGGAGGGGGCAACTATGGCTACACCTTC,CASSPGGGNYGYTF
TRBV27,-,TRBJ2-7,-,TGTGCCAGCAGACACCAAACAACGGGAGAGCAGTACTTC,CASRHQTTGEQYF
TRBV29-1,-,TRBJ2-7,-,TGCAGCGTTAGAGGTCGTTCCTACGAGCAGTACTTC,CSVRGRSYEQYF
TRBV9,-,TRBJ2-7,TRBD2,TGTGCCAGCAGCCACGGACTAGACCCATCCTACGAGCAGTACTTC,CASSHGLDPSYEQYF
TRBV2,-,TRBJ2-5,TRBD2,TGTGCCAGCAAACTAGCGGGGAGGTGGGAGACCCAGTACTTC,CASKLAGRWETQYF
TRBV19,-,TRBJ2-5,-,TGTGCCAGTACGGCTCAAGGAGGGGGCCGGGAGACCCAGTACTTC,CASTAQGGGRETQYF
TRBV28,-,TRBJ1-6,TRBD1,TGTGCCAGCAGACCCCGACAGGGTAATTCACCCCTCCACTTT,CASRPRQGNSPLHF
TRBV9,-,TRBJ2-1,TRBD2,TGTGCCAGCAGCGAGGGGAGCGGGAGTCAGGATGAGCAGTTCTTC,CASSEGSGSQDEQFF
TRBV4-1,-,TRBJ1-5,-,TGCGCCAGCAGCCAAGAGAGGTCTCAGCCCCAGCATTTT,CASSQERSQPQHF
TRBV30,-,TRBJ2-1,TRBD2,TGTGCCTGGGGCTCTGCGGCGGGAGGAGGGAATGAGCAGTTCTTC,CAWGSAAGGGNEQFF
TRBV23-1,once,TRBJ2-7,TRBD2,TGCGCCAGCAGTCCGCGGCGGACGGGGCCCCAAGCGGGAATTGATAACGAGCAGTACTTC,CASSPRRTGPQAGIDNEQYF
TRBV2,-,TRBJ2-5,-,TGTGCCAGCAGTGAAGACCGGAGCGGGCAACAAGAGACCCAGTACTTC,CASSEDRSGQQETQYF
TRBV5-1,-,TRBJ2-1,TRBD2,TGCGCCAGCAGCGGGGGACTAGCCCCCTTGGATGAGCAGTTCTTC,CASSGGLAPLDEQFF
TRBV6-5,-,TRBJ2-3,TRBD2,TGTGCCAGCAAAGGACTAGCGGGAGGATCAGATACGCAGTATTTT,CASKGLAGGSDTQYF
TRBV18,-,TRBJ2-1,-,TGTGCCAGCTCACCAGGGAGAGGGGCTAATGAGCAGTTCTTC,CASSPGRGANEQFF
TRBV7-8,-,TRBJ2-7,-,TGTGCCAGCAGTTTCAGATGGGGGACAAGTTCCTACGAGCAGTACTTC,CASSFRWGTSSYEQYF
TRBV28,-,TRBJ2-6,-,TGTGCCAGACTAGCATCTGGGGCCAACGTCCTGACTTTC,CARLASGANVLTF
TRBV6-5,-,TRBJ2-7,TRBD2,TGTGCCAGCAGTTACCTAGCGGGAGGGACCTACGAGCAGTACTTC,CASSYLAGGTYEQYF
TRBV2,-,TRBJ1-5,-,TGTGCCAGCAGTGAAAGGCAGACTAGCAATCAGCCCCAGCATTTT,CASSERQTSNQPQHF
TRBV29-1,-,TRBJ2-5,-,TGCAGCGTTGGAGCGTTAGCGATGACGGGAGAGACCCAGTACTTC,CSVGALAMTGETQYF
TRBV2,-,TRBJ2-2,-,TGTGCCAGCAAGGGCAGGGAGACCGGGGAGCTGTTTTTT,CASKGRETGELFF
TRBV7-9,-,TRBJ2-1,TRBD2,TGTGCCAGCAGCTTAGTTAGCGGGAGGGCAGGGAATGAGCAGTTCTTC,CASSLVSGRAGNEQFF
TRBV15,once,TRBJ2-2,-,TGTGCCACCAGCAGAGGAGTCCCTCTGACGGGGGAGCTGTTTTTT,CATSRGVPLTGELFF
TRBV11-2,-,TRBJ2-7,-,TGTGCCAGCAGCTTAGGTGACAAGTCCTACGAGCAGTACTTC,CASSLGDKSYEQYF
TRBV6-5,-,TRBJ2-2,-,TGTGCCACCGGTGAGCACACCGGGGAGCTGTTTTTT,CATGEHTGELFF
TRBV6-1,-,TRBJ2-1,TRBD2,TGTGCCAGCATCCCGGGACTAGCGGGAGTCAATGAGCAGTTCTTC,CASIPGLAGVNEQFF
TRBV6-5,-,TRBJ1-2,-,TGTGCCAGCAGGCCTCAGGACGGGTATGCCTACACCTTC,CASRPQDGYAYTF
TRBV5-4,-,TRBJ2-1,-,TGTGCCAGCCGACTGACAATTGGCGATGAGCAGTTCTTC,CASRLTIGDEQFF
TRBV19,-,TRBJ2-1,TRBD2,TGTGCCAGTACACTAGCGGGAGGCGACAATGAGCAGTTCTTC,CASTLAGGDNEQFF
TRBV7-9,-,TRBJ2-3,-,TGTGCCAGCAGCTGGGAGAACACAGATACGCAGTATTTT,CASSWENTDTQYF
TRBV6-6,-,TRBJ2-7,TRBD1,TGTGCCAGCAGAGACCCGGGACAGGGGTACGAGCAGTACTTC,CASRDPGQGYEQYF
TRBV4-2,-,TRBJ2-1,TRBD2,TGTGCCAGCAGCCAAGGGGGCGGGAGGGCCTACAATGAGCAGTTCTTC,CASSQGGGRAYNEQFF
TRBV6-1,-,TRBJ2-1,-,TGTGCCAGCAGTCTTCAACTCGTCGATGAGCAGTTCTTC,CASSLQLVDEQFF
TRBV21-1,few,TRBJ2-2,-,TGTGCCAGCAGCACAACTAGCGGGAGCGGGGCCGGGGAGCTGTTTTTT,CASSTTSGSGAGELFF
TRBV5-1,-,TRBJ2-7,TRBD1,TGCGCCAGCAGCTTGGGACAGGGGAGCTCCTACGAGCAGTACTTC,CASSLGQGSSYEQYF
TRBV27,-,TRBJ2-7,-,TGTGCCAGCGGGCGGGACTCTTCCTACGAGCAGTACTTC,CASGRDSSYEQYF
TRBV29-1,-,TRBJ2-1,TRBD2,TGCAGCGTTTCCCGTAGCGGGTTATCCTACAATGAGCAGTTCTTC,CSVSRSGLSYNEQFF
TRBV7-7,-,TRBJ2-1,-,TGTGCCAGCAGCTCAGGATTAGCTGGGGCCTACAATGAGCAGTTCTTC,CASSSGLAGAYNEQFF
TRBV4-1,-,TRBJ2-2,-,TGCGCCAGCAGCCAAGAAGTCAGGGGAGTTTTTACTACCGGGGAGCTGTTTTTT,CASSQEVRGVFTTGELFF
TRBV7-2,-,TRBJ2-5,TRBD2,TGTGCCAGCAGTACGGGACTAGCGGCACAAGAGACCCAGTACTTC,CASSTGLAAQETQYF
TRBV7-8,-,TRBJ2-1,-,TGTGCCAGCAGCCTCGGAGCGGGCAATGAGCAGTTCTTC,CASSLGAGNEQFF
TRBV19,-,TRBJ2-7,-,TGTGCCAGTAGTGCGGGTATGGACTACGAGCAGTACTTC,CASSAGMDYEQYF
TRBV14,-,TRBJ2-7,TRBD1,TGTGCCAGCAGCTACAGGGGTACGATGCAGGCCTACGAGCAGTACTTC,CASSYRGTMQAYEQYF
TRBV7-2,-,TRBJ2-1,-,TGTGCCAGCAGCTTAGACGTGGCTGAGCAGTTCTTC,CASSLDVAEQFF
TRBV7-2,few,TRBJ2-7,-,TGTGCCAGCAGCTTTACAGGCTACGAGCAGTACTTC,CASSFTGYEQYF
TRBV7-2,once,TRBJ2-2,TRBD2,TGTGCCAGCCGAGTAGCGGGAGGGTCCGGGGAGCTGTTTTTT,CASRVAGGSGELFF
TRBV14,-,TRBJ2-7,TRBD2,TGTGCCAGCAGCCAAACTAGCGGGGGCTACGAGCAGTACTTC,CASSQTSGGYEQYF
TRBV29-1,-,TRBJ2-1,TRBD1,TGCAGCGTTGGAACACGGACAGGGGGCAATGAGCAGTTCTTC,CSVGTRTGGNEQFF
TRBV18,-,TRBJ1-4,-,TGTGCCAGCTCACCACGGAGGCAGAGGAATGAAAAACTGTTTTTT,CASSPRRQRNEKLFF
TRBV4-3,-,TRBJ2-1,TRBD2,TGCGCCAGCAGCCAAGATGGTACTAGCGGGTTGAAGGGGGCTCCCTACAATGAGCAGTTCTTC,CASSQDGTSGLKGAPYNEQFF
TRBV2,few,TRBJ2-2,TRBD1,TGTGCCAGCAGGACAGGGGGAGACACCGGGGAGCTGTTTTTT,CASRTGGDTGELFF